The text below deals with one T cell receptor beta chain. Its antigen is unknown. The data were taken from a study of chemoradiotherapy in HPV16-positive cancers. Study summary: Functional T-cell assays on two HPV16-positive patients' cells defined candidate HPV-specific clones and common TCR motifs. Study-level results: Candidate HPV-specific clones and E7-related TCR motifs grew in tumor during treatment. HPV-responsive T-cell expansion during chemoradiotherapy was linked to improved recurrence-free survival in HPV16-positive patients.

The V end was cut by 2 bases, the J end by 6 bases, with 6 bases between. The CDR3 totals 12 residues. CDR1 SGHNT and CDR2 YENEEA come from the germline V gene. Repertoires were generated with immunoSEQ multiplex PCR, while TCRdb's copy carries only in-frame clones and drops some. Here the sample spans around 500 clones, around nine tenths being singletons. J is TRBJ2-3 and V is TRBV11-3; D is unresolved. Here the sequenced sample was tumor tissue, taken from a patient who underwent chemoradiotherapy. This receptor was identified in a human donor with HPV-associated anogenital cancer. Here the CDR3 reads CASSLHGDTQYF. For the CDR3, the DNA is TGTGCCAGCAGCTTACATGGGGATACGCAGTATTTT.